These 31 T cell receptor beta chains were all obtained from the same sample, sequenced in a study of cytomegalovirus exposure and HLA in healthy donors. In the PCR, 60 Vbeta and 13 Jbeta primers were used. The method was immunoSEQ multiplex PCR; TCRdb's version includes in-frame clones alone and lacks a portion of them. In all, the sample yields 130,000 or so clones. The sample comprised PBMCs. These receptors all stem from a woman in her 40s in good health and CMV-seronegative.

The chain combines TRBV7-9 with TRBJ2-5; 12 positions match TRBD2. J was trimmed by 1 base and V by 5 bases; bases with no gene match: 5. CDR3 size: 16 residues. CDR1 is SEHNR, CDR2 FQNEAQ, per germline (reference sequence). The CDR3 DNA sequence: TGTGCCAGCAGCCCGCGACTAGCGGGGGCCCAAGAGACCCAGTACTTC. This sequence encodes CASSPRLAGAQETQYF. Variable domain in full (rest from reference TRBV7-9 and TRBJ2-5): DTGVSQNPRHKITKRGQNVTFRCDPISEHNRLYWYRQTLGQGPEFLTYFQNEAQLEKSRLLSDRFSAERPKGSFSTLEIQRTEQGDSAMYLCASSPRLAGAQETQYFGPGTRLLVL.

V is TRBV6-5 and J is TRBJ1-4, with D possibly being TRBD1 (6 bases). The CDR3 is made up of 14 amino acids. V was cut by 6 bases and J by 8 bases, with 16 bases left in between. The germline gives CDR1 MNHEY, CDR2 SVGAGI. The CDR3: CASRHRVDREKLFF. The CDR3 nucleotides read TGTGCCAGCAGACACAGGGTAGATCGCGAAAAACTGTTTTTT.

The CDR3 DNA follows: TGCGCCAGCAGCCCACTTTTCAGGGAAGGAAACACCATATATTTT. This codes for CASSPLFREGNTIYF. The chain carries TRBV10-2 and TRBJ1-3, with D tentatively TRBD1 (5 bases). This CDR3 has 15 residues. Germline CDR1 and CDR2: WSHSY and SAAADI. Between the trimmed V and J ends, which lost 6 bases and 4 bases, there was a span of 16 bases.

As regards this clone: The final CDR3 position lacks the conserved phenylalanine or tryptophan, pointing to a likely read error. The V and J genes are TRBV5-1 and TRBJ2-2; D uncertain. The CDR3 contains 12 residues. Trimming cost V 5 bases and J 0 bases, with 2 bases left between them. Germline V gene sequence: CDR1 SGHRS, CDR2 YFSETQ. In nucleotides, the CDR3 is TGCGCCAGCAGTACGAACACCGGGGAGCTGTTTCTT. Translation gives CASSTNTGELFL.

CDR3 sequence: CASTLWTETGNTIYF. CDR3 DNA sequence: TGTGCCAGTACTTTATGGACAGAGACTGGAAACACCATATATTTT. The V and J genes are TRBV19 and TRBJ1-3; possible D gene TRBD1, 6 bases. The CDR3 is 15 amino acids. Looked up from germline, CDR1 is LNHDA and CDR2 is SQIVND (reference sequence). V lost 7 bases and J 2 bases, leaving 15 bases between the germline ends.

This rearrangement joins TRBV19 to TRBJ1-6; 7 bases map to TRBD1. The CDR3 consists of 16 residues. V was pared by 1 base and J by 7 bases, with 7 bases of the junction left unmatched. Per germline, CDR1 LNHDA and CDR2 SQIVND (reference sequence). DNA of the CDR3: TGTGCCAGTAGTATAGGACAGGGAGAATCGAATTCACCCCTCCACTTT. Amino acids: CASSIGQGESNSPLHF.

The gene calls are TRBV11-2 and TRBJ2-2; 12 bases match TRBD2. With 1 base clipped from V and 6 bases from J, the junction kept 6 bases outside the gene matches. There are 17 residues in the CDR3. Germline V lookup: CDR1 SGHAT, CDR2 FQNNGV. The CDR3, as DNA: TGTGCCAGCAGCTTAGGGCTAGCGGGGGGGCCTGCCGGGGAGCTGTTTTTT. Translation: CASSLGLAGGPAGELFF.

The chain has TRBV5-1 and TRBJ1-1, with D possibly being TRBD1 (5 bases). V was shortened by 1 base and J by 1 base, with 11 bases between the two germline ends. Germline V gene sequence: CDR1 SGHRS, CDR2 YFSETQ. The CDR3 covers 15 residues. The CDR3 spells CASSLNTGSNTEAFF. For the CDR3, the DNA is TGCGCCAGCAGCTTGAATACAGGTTCGAACACTGAAGCTTTCTTT.

The chain couples TRBV5-1 to TRBJ2-3; 7 nucleotides align to TRBD1. V trimming: 3 bases; J trimming: 4 bases; junction bases outside the gene matches: 11. This CDR3 comprises 16 residues. Germline V gene lookup returns CDR1 SGHRS and CDR2 YFSETQ. The CDR3 coding sequence is TGCGCCAGCAGCTCGATGGACAGGCTCAGTTCAGATACGCAGTATTTT. This encodes CASSSMDRLSSDTQYF.

V gene TRBV28 combines with J gene TRBJ1-2; no definite D call. V lost 9 bases, J lost 4 bases, and 12 bases lay in between. This CDR3 is 12 amino acids long. In germline, CDR1 is MDHEN, CDR2 SYDVKM. CDR3 coding DNA: TGTGCCAGTTCTGGGCAGGCCTATGGCTACACCTTC. Amino acids: CASSGQAYGYTF.

This chain links TRBV18 with TRBJ1-2; no clear D. With 3 bases removed from V and 7 bases from J, the gap between germline ends came to 12 bases. Germline CDR1 is KGHSH and CDR2 is LQKENI. This CDR3 region has 13 residues. As DNA, the CDR3 is TGTGCCAGCTCACCGGTCGGCAGCGGTGGCTACACCTTC. Translated, it gives CASSPVGSGGYTF. Combining the CDR3 with reference TRBV18 and TRBJ1-2 gives the whole variable domain NAGVMQNPRHLVRRRGQEARLRCSPMKGHSHVYWYRQLPEEGLKFMVYLQKENIIDESGMPKERFSAEFPKEGPSILRIQQVVRGDSAAYFCASSPVGSGGYTFGSGTRLTVV.

About this clone itself: Additional DNA sequences in this sample encode the identical CDR3. This CDR3 is CASSPGGPETQYF. The CDR3 nucleotides read TGCGCCAGCAGTCCGGGGGGGCCTGAGACCCAGTACTTC. V gene TRBV5-1 combines with J gene TRBJ2-5; the match to TRBD2 covers 8 bases. This CDR3 spans 13 amino acids. Germline CDR1 reads SGHRS; CDR2 reads YFSETQ. V shed 5 bases and J 5 bases; nucleotides not matched to a gene: 5.

The chain carries TRBV7-2 and TRBJ1-6, with D unclear. Trimming took off 5 bases at V and 7 bases at J, with 18 bases between the two ends. CDR1 and CDR2 (germline): SGHTA, FQGNSA. The CDR3 covers 16 residues. CDR3 in DNA: TGTGCCAGCAGCCAACTCCACGGGTTCGGGAATTCACCCCTCCACTTT. Protein sequence: CASSQLHGFGNSPLHF.

This sequence joins TRBV29-1 and TRBJ1-2, with a tentative D call TRBD1 (6 bases). Germline CDR1 and CDR2: SQVTM and ANQGSEA. The CDR3 runs 10 residues. CDR3 DNA sequence: TGCAGTTTAGGGGGGGAAAGCTACACCTTC. Protein sequence: CSLGGESYTF.

V gene TRBV19 combines with J gene TRBJ1-4; D is undetermined. Germline CDR1 LNHDA, CDR2 SQIVND (reference sequence). The CDR3 covers 16 residues. Trimming shortened V by 4 bases and J by 1 base, and 13 bases separated the two germline ends. CDR3 bases: TGTGCCAGTAGTAGGGCCCCACCTTTAACTAATGAAAAACTGTTTTTT. Residues: CASSRAPPLTNEKLFF.

CDR3 DNA: TGTGCCAGCTCACGAACAGGGTTCGCGAACACCGGGGAGCTGTTTTTT. It yields the protein CASSRTGFANTGELFF. The genes are TRBV18 and TRBJ2-2; TRBD1 might be the D (6 bases). V was shortened by 4 bases and J by 0 bases, with 12 bases between the two germline ends. CDR3 length: 16 amino acids. Looked up from germline, CDR1 is KGHSH and CDR2 is LQKENI. Variable domain in full (rest from reference TRBV18 and TRBJ2-2): NAGVMQNPRHLVRRRGQEARLRCSPMKGHSHVYWYRQLPEEGLKFMVYLQKENIIDESGMPKERFSAEFPKEGPSILRIQQVVRGDSAAYFCASSRTGFANTGELFFGEGSRLTVL.

The V gene is TRBV28, the J gene TRBJ1-1; D is unclear. The V and J ends lost 7 bases and 4 bases respectively, with 16 bases between them. The CDR3 has 14 amino acids. Germline-derived CDR1 and CDR2 are MDHEN and SYDVKM. The CDR3 coding sequence is TGTGCCAGCAACCCGTCCACTAGAAGCACTGAAGCTTTCTTT. Residues: CASNPSTRSTEAFF. The variable domain in full, with the rest retrieved from reference TRBV28 and TRBJ1-1, is DVKVTQSSRYLVKRTGEKVFLECVQDMDHENMFWYRQDPGLGLRLIYFSYDVKMKEKGDIPEGYSVSREKKERFSLILESASTNQTSMYLCASNPSTRSTEAFFGQGTRLTVV.

The rearrangement uses TRBV28 and TRBJ2-3; 7 nucleotides agree with TRBD2. The CDR3 covers 14 residues. Germline values: CDR1 MDHEN, CDR2 SYDVKM. J was trimmed by 4 bases and V by 3 bases; bases with no gene match: 4. The CDR3 sequence: CASSFASGADTQYF. In DNA, the CDR3 is TGTGCCAGCAGTTTTGCCAGCGGGGCAGATACGCAGTATTTT.

The rearrangement joins TRBV2 to TRBJ2-5, with TRBD1 identical over 12 bases. Germline CDR1 and CDR2: SNHLY and FYNNEI. This CDR3 has 16 residues. Germline trimming cut 6 bases from V and 1 base from J; bases unmatched to any gene: 6. DNA of the CDR3: TGTGCCAGCAGCCGACCGGGACAGGGGGCCCAAGAGACCCAGTACTTC. Protein product: CASSRPGQGAQETQYF. Using reference TRBV2 and TRBJ2-5 for the parts outside the CDR3, the full variable domain is EPEVTQTPSHQVTQMGQEVILRCVPISNHLYFYWYRQILGQKVEFLVSFYNNEISEKSEIFDDQFSVERPDGSNFTLKIRSTKLEDSAMYFCASSRPGQGAQETQYFGPGTRLLVL.

The V call is TRBV7-2, the J call TRBJ1-6; tentatively, D is TRBD1 (6 bases). CDR3 length: 16 residues. Germline V gene data show CDR1 as SGHTA and CDR2 as FQGNSA. V was cut by 5 bases and J by 3 bases, with 14 bases left in between. The CDR3, as DNA: TGTGCCAGCAGCCTCGACAGGCCCTTCTATAATTCACCCCTCCACTTT. Translating it yields CASSLDRPFYNSPLHF.

The genes are TRBV29-1 and TRBJ1-1; D not certain. V lost 7 bases and J 6 bases, leaving 18 bases between the germline ends. This CDR3 has 13 amino acids. Germline V CDR1 and CDR2: SQVTM, ANQGSEA. The CDR3 reads CSAMTRVRPEAFF. DNA of the CDR3: TGCAGCGCCATGACTAGGGTGAGACCTGAAGCTTTCTTT. Full variable domain (rest looked up from reference TRBV29-1 and TRBJ1-1): SAVISQKPSRDICQRGTSLTIQCQVDSQVTMMFWYRQQPGQSLTLIATANQGSEATYESGFVIDKFPISRPNLTFSTLTVSNMSPEDSSIYLCSAMTRVRPEAFFGQGTRLTVV.

The CDR3 nucleotides are TGCAGCGTTGTGACTAGCGGGGGGCGAACCGGGGAGCTGTTTTTT. This sequence encodes CSVVTSGGRTGELFF. The V call is TRBV29-1, the J call TRBJ2-2; TRBD2 aligns across 13 bases. Per germline, CDR1 SQVTM and CDR2 ANQGSEA. CDR3 size: 15 residues. V lost 4 bases to trimming and J lost 5 bases; unmatched junction nucleotides: 4.

The rearrangement links TRBV7-2 to TRBJ1-3; D is unresolved. The CDR3 sequence is 15 residues long. The germline CDR1 and CDR2 sequences are SGHTA and FQGNSA. V lost 2 bases and J 0 bases, leaving 8 bases between the germline ends. CDR3 region: CASSLQATSGNTIYF. CDR3 DNA sequence: TGTGCCAGCAGCTTACAGGCTACCTCTGGAAACACCATATATTTT. Drawing the rest from reference TRBV7-2 and TRBJ1-3, the complete variable domain is GAGVSQSPSNKVTEKGKDVELRCDPISGHTALYWYRQSLGQGLEFLIYFQGNSAPDKSGLPSDRFSAERTGGSVSTLTIQRTQQEDSAVYLCASSLQATSGNTIYFGEGSWLTVV.

The chain carries TRBV11-2 and TRBJ2-7; D not certain. Germline values: CDR1 SGHAT, CDR2 FQNNGV. V gave up 5 bases and J gave up 3 bases, with 11 bases separating them. The CDR3 spans 13 residues. CDR3: CASSPRRIYEQYF. Written as DNA, the CDR3 is TGTGCCAGCAGCCCTAGACGGATCTACGAGCAGTACTTC.

The rearrangement uses TRBV5-4 and TRBJ2-1; D is ambiguous. This CDR3 has 13 residues. V lost 0 bases and J 4 bases, leaving 5 bases between the germline ends. Germline CDR1 is SGHNT and CDR2 is YYREEE (reference sequence). The CDR3 DNA is TGTGCCAGCAGCTTGGGGCAGTACAATGAGCAGTTCTTC. This translates into CASSLGQYNEQFF.

V gene TRBV5-1 combines with J gene TRBJ1-1; no reliable D call. The CDR3 is made up of 16 amino acids. Germline V gene data show CDR1 as SGHRS and CDR2 as YFSETQ. V lost 0 bases and J lost 6, with 18 bases in between. The CDR3 sequence: CASSLDGRRMISEAFF. The CDR3 coding sequence is TGCGCCAGCAGCTTGGACGGCAGGAGGATGATCTCTGAAGCTTTCTTT.

The DNA of the CDR3 is TGCGCCAGCAGCCCCGGACAGGAGGTACACTATGGCTACACCTTC. This translates into CASSPGQEVHYGYTF. The chain employs TRBV23-1 and TRBJ1-2; 7 bases map to TRBD1. TRBV23-1 is labeled an ORF, and its function is uncertain. After removal of 6 bases from V and 3 bases from J, the junction contained 10 bases not matched to a gene. This CDR3 has 15 amino acids.

This sequence joins TRBV29-1 and TRBJ1-2, with 12 bases matching TRBD1. The germline V gene has CDR1 SQVTM and CDR2 ANQGSEA. This CDR3 spans 14 amino acids. Unmatched junction bases numbered 4, after V lost 2 bases and J lost 6 bases. This CDR3 is CSVEWGQGADGYTF. In DNA, the CDR3 is TGCAGCGTTGAATGGGGACAGGGGGCGGATGGCTACACCTTC. Together with reference TRBV29-1 and TRBJ1-2, the CDR3 gives the full variable domain: SAVISQKPSRDICQRGTSLTIQCQVDSQVTMMFWYRQQPGQSLTLIATANQGSEATYESGFVIDKFPISRPNLTFSTLTVSNMSPEDSSIYLCSVEWGQGADGYTFGSGTRLTVV.

The chain is built from TRBV5-4 and TRBJ2-1; perhaps TRBD1 as D (6 bases). CDR1 and CDR2 (germline): SGHNT, YYREEE (reference sequence). This CDR3 comprises 14 residues. Trimming removed 4 bases from V and 5 bases from J, with 13 bases in between. CDR3 protein: CASSAGQPNNEQFF. The CDR3 nucleotides are TGTGCCAGCAGCGCTGGACAGCCCAACAATGAGCAGTTCTTC.

This chain links TRBV7-9 with TRBJ2-5; TRBD2 agrees at 7 bases. V dropped 5 bases and J dropped 2; count of bases not matched to a gene: 5. Germline V gene data show CDR1 as SEHNR and CDR2 as FQNEAQ (reference sequence). The CDR3 spans 14 residues. The CDR3 bases are TGTGCCAGCAGCCCCCTGGGGGGGCAAGAGACCCAGTACTTC. Protein sequence: CASSPLGGQETQYF.

The V gene is TRBV5-1, the J gene TRBJ1-1; TRBD1 might be the D (6 bases). Germline V gene data show CDR1 as SGHRS and CDR2 as YFSETQ. Between the trimmed V and J ends, which lost 0 bases and 7 bases, there was a span of 10 bases. The CDR3 loop spans 13 amino acids. This CDR3 reads CASSLGTGSEAFF. CDR3 nucleotide sequence: TGCGCCAGCAGCTTGGGAACAGGGAGTGAAGCTTTCTTT. Using reference TRBV5-1 and TRBJ1-1 for the parts outside the CDR3, the full variable domain is KAGVTQTPRYLIKTRGQQVTLSCSPISGHRSVSWYQQTPGQGLQFLFEYFSETQRNKGNFPGRFSGRQFSNSRSEMNVSTLELGDSALYLCASSLGTGSEAFFGQGTRLTVV.